Listed below are T cell receptor beta chains from one sample, sequenced in a study of radiation and T cells in renal cell carcinoma. TCRdb's table, derived via immunoSEQ multiplex PCR, lists solely in-frame clones and lacks some. The repertoire holds about 91,000 clones, with 70% to 85% as singletons. Material: blood, obtained from a patient whose treatment included radiotherapy and nephrectomy. All receptors derive from a man in his sixties with renal cell carcinoma. The CDR3 runs from the conserved cysteine through the conserved F or W. The D gene is left open where the match is weak. A clone size is listed for some rows: how often the clone was seen (once, few, many), or a class if it is expanded.

cdr3_nt: TGTGCCAGCAGCAAAGTCGAGAACGGAAGACGGGAGACCCAGTACTTC
cdr3_aa: CASSKVENGRRETQYF
v_call: TRBV21-1
clone_size: NA
d_call: NA
cdr3_length: 16
j_call: TRBJ2-5

cdr3_nt: TGTGCCAGCAGTCGGGACACCAGCTCCTACAATGAGCAGTTCTTC
cdr3_aa: CASSRDTSSYNEQFF
v_call: TRBV6-1
clone_size: NA
d_call: NA
cdr3_length: 15
j_call: TRBJ2-1

cdr3_nt: TGTGCCAGCAGTGAGAAATCACGGGGACTAGCGGGACGGAATGAGCAGTTCTTC
cdr3_aa: CASSEKSRGLAGRNEQFF
v_call: TRBV6-1
clone_size: NA
d_call: TRBD2
cdr3_length: 18
j_call: TRBJ2-1

cdr3_nt: TGTGCCAGCAGCGCGAGGGGCGGGTCTTCCTACGAGCAGTACTTC
cdr3_aa: CASSARGGSSYEQYF
v_call: TRBV7-2
clone_size: once
d_call: NA
cdr3_length: 15
j_call: TRBJ2-7

cdr3_nt: TGTGCCAGCAGTTCCGACAGGGGGCGAGAGCAGTACTTC
cdr3_aa: CASSSDRGREQYF
v_call: TRBV5-4
clone_size: NA
d_call: TRBD1
cdr3_length: 13
j_call: TRBJ2-7

cdr3_nt: TGCGCCAGCAGCCCTCGTCTTGGGTCTGGGGCCAACGTCCTGACTTTC
cdr3_aa: CASSPRLGSGANVLTF
v_call: TRBV5-1
clone_size: once
d_call: NA
cdr3_length: 16
j_call: TRBJ2-6

cdr3_nt: TGTGCCAGCAGCGCACAGGGGAGCTCCTACGAGCAGTACTTC
cdr3_aa: CASSAQGSSYEQYF
v_call: TRBV28
clone_size: NA
d_call: TRBD1
cdr3_length: 14
j_call: TRBJ2-7

cdr3_nt: TGCGCCAGCAGCTTGGAACGGGAGAGGGATGAGCAGTTCTTC
cdr3_aa: CASSLERERDEQFF
v_call: TRBV5-1
clone_size: NA
d_call: NA
cdr3_length: 14
j_call: TRBJ2-1

cdr3_nt: TGCGCCAGCCAACCTGACGGGGGCAGCTACAATCAGCCCCAGCATTTT
cdr3_aa: CASQPDGGSYNQPQHF
v_call: TRBV5-1
clone_size: NA
d_call: NA
cdr3_length: 16
j_call: TRBJ1-5

cdr3_nt: TGTGCCAGCAGCTTGGCCAGCGTGGTAGATACGCAGTATTTT
cdr3_aa: CASSLASVVDTQYF
v_call: TRBV5-4
clone_size: NA
d_call: NA
cdr3_length: 14
j_call: TRBJ2-3

cdr3_nt: TGTGCCAGCAGTCTTACCGGACAGGTAGACATTCAGTACTTC
cdr3_aa: CASSLTGQVDIQYF
v_call: TRBV7-9
clone_size: NA
d_call: TRBD1
cdr3_length: 14
j_call: TRBJ2-4

cdr3_nt: TGTGCCAGCAATCGTCCGGGACTAGCGGGTTACAATGAGCAGTTCTTC
cdr3_aa: CASNRPGLAGYNEQFF
v_call: TRBV28
clone_size: NA
d_call: TRBD2
cdr3_length: 16
j_call: TRBJ2-1

cdr3_nt: TGTGCCAGCAGTTCTACAGGGTCCTACGAGCAGTACTTC
cdr3_aa: CASSSTGSYEQYF
v_call: TRBV27
clone_size: NA
d_call: NA
cdr3_length: 13
j_call: TRBJ2-7

cdr3_nt: TGTGCCAGCAGGGGCGCTGCCTACAATGAGCAGTTCTTC
cdr3_aa: CASRGAAYNEQFF
v_call: TRBV6-1
clone_size: NA
d_call: NA
cdr3_length: 13
j_call: TRBJ2-1

cdr3_nt: TGTGCCAGCAGCTTGACGCAAGAGACCCAGTACTTC
cdr3_aa: CASSLTQETQYF
v_call: TRBV11-3
clone_size: NA
d_call: NA
cdr3_length: 12
j_call: TRBJ2-5

cdr3_nt: TGTGCCAGCCGCCCCAGGGGGCAATCCTACGAGCAGTACTTC
cdr3_aa: CASRPRGQSYEQYF
v_call: TRBV28
clone_size: NA
d_call: TRBD1
cdr3_length: 14
j_call: TRBJ2-7

cdr3_nt: TGTGCCAGCAGAGAGACGGCAGGGGAGACCCAGTACTTC
cdr3_aa: CASRETAGETQYF
v_call: TRBV5-8
clone_size: NA
d_call: NA
cdr3_length: 13
j_call: TRBJ2-5

cdr3_nt: TGTGCCAGCTCAGACGGGACAGGGACCTACGAGCAGTACTTC
cdr3_aa: CASSDGTGTYEQYF
v_call: TRBV18
clone_size: NA
d_call: TRBD1
cdr3_length: 14
j_call: TRBJ2-7

cdr3_nt: TGTGCCAGCAGTTCACCGGGACTAGGGACCTACGAGCAGTACTTC
cdr3_aa: CASSSPGLGTYEQYF
v_call: TRBV27
clone_size: NA
d_call: TRBD2
cdr3_length: 15
j_call: TRBJ2-7

cdr3_nt: TGTGCCAGCAGTTATCGGACAGGCTATAATGAAAAACTGTTTTTT
cdr3_aa: CASSYRTGYNEKLFF
v_call: TRBV27
clone_size: few
d_call: TRBD1
cdr3_length: 15
j_call: TRBJ1-4

cdr3_nt: TGTGCCAGCAGCCTCCGACAGGGGCCACGCGACGAGCAGTACTTC
cdr3_aa: CASSLRQGPRDEQYF
v_call: TRBV7-2
clone_size: NA
d_call: TRBD1
cdr3_length: 15
j_call: TRBJ2-7

cdr3_nt: TGTGCCAGCAGCTTGGGAGGGACCTACACTGAAGCTTTCTTT
cdr3_aa: CASSLGGTYTEAFF
v_call: TRBV5-4
clone_size: few
d_call: NA
cdr3_length: 14
j_call: TRBJ1-1

cdr3_nt: TGTGCCAGCAGCTTAGTAAGTCCAGGGGTCGTGGCCAACGTCCTGACTTTC
cdr3_aa: CASSLVSPGVVANVLTF
v_call: TRBV7-8
clone_size: NA
d_call: NA
cdr3_length: 17
j_call: TRBJ2-6

cdr3_nt: TGTGCCAGCAATACTGACAGGGAATTCTCCTACGAGCAGTACTTC
cdr3_aa: CASNTDREFSYEQYF
v_call: TRBV28
clone_size: NA
d_call: TRBD1
cdr3_length: 15
j_call: TRBJ2-7

cdr3_nt: TGTGCCAGCTCACCCAGGAGGACAGGGGACACAGATACGCAGTATTTT
cdr3_aa: CASSPRRTGDTDTQYF
v_call: TRBV18
clone_size: NA
d_call: TRBD1
cdr3_length: 16
j_call: TRBJ2-3

cdr3_nt: TGTGCCAGCAGCTTAGTCTTCTCGGGAGTGGGTCAGCCCCAGCATTTT
cdr3_aa: CASSLVFSGVGQPQHF
v_call: TRBV11-2
clone_size: NA
d_call: NA
cdr3_length: 16
j_call: TRBJ1-5

cdr3_nt: TGTGCCAGCAGGTACGGCAGGGGAAAAATCCTATACAATGAGCAGTTCTTC
cdr3_aa: CASRYGRGKILYNEQFF
v_call: TRBV28
clone_size: once
d_call: NA
cdr3_length: 17
j_call: TRBJ2-1

cdr3_nt: TGTGCCTGGAGTGTGTCGACCCGTCGCTCTGGGGCCAACGTCCTGACTTTC
cdr3_aa: CAWSVSTRRSGANVLTF
v_call: TRBV30
clone_size: NA
d_call: NA
cdr3_length: 17
j_call: TRBJ2-6

cdr3_nt: TGTGCCAGCAGTGGGGACGGGGAGACCCAGTACTTC
cdr3_aa: CASSGDGETQYF
v_call: TRBV7-3
clone_size: few
d_call: NA
cdr3_length: 12
j_call: TRBJ2-5

cdr3_nt: TGTGCCAGCAGCCGAATCCCCCTTCAAGTAAACATTCAGTACTTC
cdr3_aa: CASSRIPLQVNIQYF
v_call: TRBV27
clone_size: NA
d_call: NA
cdr3_length: 15
j_call: TRBJ2-4

cdr3_nt: TGTGCCAGCAGCTTAGAACGCAATGAGCAGTTCTTC
cdr3_aa: CASSLERNEQFF
v_call: TRBV11-1
clone_size: NA
d_call: NA
cdr3_length: 12
j_call: TRBJ2-1

cdr3_nt: TGTGCCAGCAGCCACCGGGACAGGGTCCCCTACAATGAGCAGTTCTTC
cdr3_aa: CASSHRDRVPYNEQFF
v_call: TRBV5-4
clone_size: NA
d_call: TRBD1
cdr3_length: 16
j_call: TRBJ2-1

cdr3_nt: TGCGCCAGCAGCTTGGCGGACAGGGGGCGAGTGCAGTTCTTC
cdr3_aa: CASSLADRGRVQFF
v_call: TRBV5-1
clone_size: NA
d_call: TRBD1
cdr3_length: 14
j_call: TRBJ2-1

cdr3_nt: TGCGCCAGCGCCTCGGGGGGCAAGGAGACCCAGTACTTC
cdr3_aa: CASASGGKETQYF
v_call: TRBV10-2
clone_size: NA
d_call: NA
cdr3_length: 13
j_call: TRBJ2-5

cdr3_nt: TGTGCCACCAGCAGAGACCCCCCCGACTCCCAGTACTTC
cdr3_aa: CATSRDPPDSQYF
v_call: TRBV15
clone_size: NA
d_call: NA
cdr3_length: 13
j_call: TRBJ2-5

cdr3_nt: TGTGCCAGCAACCCGACAGGGGGTTACGATCAGCCCCAGCATTTT
cdr3_aa: CASNPTGGYDQPQHF
v_call: TRBV27
clone_size: NA
d_call: TRBD1
cdr3_length: 15
j_call: TRBJ1-5

cdr3_nt: TGTGCCAGCAACCCAGGACTAGCGGAAAGCTCCTACAATGAGCAGTTCTTC
cdr3_aa: CASNPGLAESSYNEQFF
v_call: TRBV2
clone_size: NA
d_call: TRBD2
cdr3_length: 17
j_call: TRBJ2-1

cdr3_nt: TGTGCCACCAGCAGAGATCGACTAGCGGGAAATGAGCAGTTCTTC
cdr3_aa: CATSRDRLAGNEQFF
v_call: TRBV15
clone_size: few
d_call: TRBD2
cdr3_length: 15
j_call: TRBJ2-1

cdr3_nt: TGTGCCAGCAGTTTCGACAGGGGGTCGAACTACGAGCAGTACTTC
cdr3_aa: CASSFDRGSNYEQYF
v_call: TRBV7-2
clone_size: NA
d_call: TRBD1
cdr3_length: 15
j_call: TRBJ2-7

cdr3_nt: TGTGCCAGCAGCCAAGAGGGGGGAGGTCCCTACGAGCAGTACTTC
cdr3_aa: CASSQEGGGPYEQYF
v_call: TRBV7-6
clone_size: NA
d_call: NA
cdr3_length: 15
j_call: TRBJ2-7

cdr3_nt: TGTGCCTGGAGTGTACTGGGGGACCCTAATTCACCCCTCCACTTT
cdr3_aa: CAWSVLGDPNSPLHF
v_call: TRBV30
clone_size: NA
d_call: NA
cdr3_length: 15
j_call: TRBJ1-6

cdr3_nt: TGCGCCAGCAGCCGGAACGTGGAGGGCGAAGCTTTCTTT
cdr3_aa: CASSRNVEGEAFF
v_call: TRBV5-1
clone_size: NA
d_call: NA
cdr3_length: 13
j_call: TRBJ1-1

cdr3_nt: TGTGCCAGCAGTGAAAGGGGAGGGGGCTCGGCCTACGAGCAGTACTTC
cdr3_aa: CASSERGGGSAYEQYF
v_call: TRBV2
clone_size: NA
d_call: NA
cdr3_length: 16
j_call: TRBJ2-7

cdr3_nt: TGTGCCAGCAGGGGGGGACTGGGCACAGATACGCAGTATTTT
cdr3_aa: CASRGGLGTDTQYF
v_call: TRBV14
clone_size: NA
d_call: NA
cdr3_length: 14
j_call: TRBJ2-3

cdr3_nt: TGTGCCAGCAGTACAGGGATCAATCAGCCCCAGCATTTT
cdr3_aa: CASSTGINQPQHF
v_call: TRBV27
clone_size: few
d_call: NA
cdr3_length: 13
j_call: TRBJ1-5

cdr3_nt: TGTGCCAGTAGTCCTGGGATCTATACCGGGGAGCTGTTTTTT
cdr3_aa: CASSPGIYTGELFF
v_call: TRBV19
clone_size: NA
d_call: NA
cdr3_length: 14
j_call: TRBJ2-2

cdr3_nt: TGTGCCAGCAGAACTAGCACAGATACGCAGTATTTT
cdr3_aa: CASRTSTDTQYF
v_call: TRBV28
clone_size: NA
d_call: NA
cdr3_length: 12
j_call: TRBJ2-3

cdr3_nt: TGTGCCACGGGACTAGCGGGAAGAAACAATGAGCAGTTCTTC
cdr3_aa: CATGLAGRNNEQFF
v_call: TRBV28
clone_size: NA
d_call: TRBD2
cdr3_length: 14
j_call: TRBJ2-1

cdr3_nt: TGTGCCACCAGCAGGCGGACGGATCCTATCTACGAGCAGTACTTC
cdr3_aa: CATSRRTDPIYEQYF
v_call: TRBV15
clone_size: NA
d_call: NA
cdr3_length: 15
j_call: TRBJ2-7

cdr3_nt: TGTGCCAGCGCCAGGCAGGGACGACGAGTCGATACGCAGTATTTT
cdr3_aa: CASARQGRRVDTQYF
v_call: TRBV6-5
clone_size: NA
d_call: NA
cdr3_length: 15
j_call: TRBJ2-3